The table lists the clone carrying this TCR beta chain with a few counts. CDR3 length: 15 residues. V lost 7 bases to trimming and J lost 4 bases; unmatched junction nucleotides: 5. Germline values: CDR1 SGHAT, CDR2 FQNNGV. This sample was taken from a study of immune evolution from preneoplasia to lung adenocarcinoma. The wider study: HLA loss of heterozygosity: under 7.5% AIS, over 12% MIA, over 30% ADC, none AAH.

The protocol was immunoSEQ multiplex PCR, while the TCRdb copy is restricted to in-frame clones and leaves out a portion. The data show around 6,000 clones, approximately 89% seen once. The TCR sequence derives from a person between 50 and 69 years old with lung adenocarcinoma. This rearrangement joins TRBV11-2 to TRBJ2-3, with 13 nucleotides matching TRBD2. Sequenced: FFPE invasive lung adenocarcinoma tissue. The CDR3 DNA is TGTGCCAGCACCCCTGGACTAGCGGGAGCAGATACGCAGTATTTT. As protein: CASTPGLAGADTQYF.